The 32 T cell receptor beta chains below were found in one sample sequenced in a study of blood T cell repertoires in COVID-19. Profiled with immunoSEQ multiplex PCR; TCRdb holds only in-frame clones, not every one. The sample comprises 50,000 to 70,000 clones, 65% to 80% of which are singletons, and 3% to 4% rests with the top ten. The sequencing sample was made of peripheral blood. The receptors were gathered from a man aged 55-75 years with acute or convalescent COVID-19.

This CDR3 is CASSLVEAYEKLFF. The CDR3 coding sequence is TGTGCCAGCAGCTTAGTGGAGGCCTATGAAAAACTGTTTTTT. This chain uses TRBV11-2 with TRBJ1-4; no clear D. Trimming pared 1 base from V and 6 bases from J, leaving 9 bases between. Germline V gene data show CDR1 as SGHAT and CDR2 as FQNNGV. The CDR3 has 14 residues.

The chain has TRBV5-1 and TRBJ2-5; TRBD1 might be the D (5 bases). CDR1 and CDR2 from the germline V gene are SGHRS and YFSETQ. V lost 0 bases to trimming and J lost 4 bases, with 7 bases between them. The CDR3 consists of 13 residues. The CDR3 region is CASSLGQGETQYF. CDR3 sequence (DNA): TGCGCCAGCAGCTTGGGGCAGGGAGAGACCCAGTACTTC.

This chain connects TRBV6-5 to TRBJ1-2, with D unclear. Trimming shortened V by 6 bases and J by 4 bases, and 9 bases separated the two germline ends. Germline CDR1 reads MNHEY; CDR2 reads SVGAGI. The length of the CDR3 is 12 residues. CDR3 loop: CASRPESYGYTF. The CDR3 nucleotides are TGTGCCAGCAGACCTGAGAGCTATGGCTACACCTTC.

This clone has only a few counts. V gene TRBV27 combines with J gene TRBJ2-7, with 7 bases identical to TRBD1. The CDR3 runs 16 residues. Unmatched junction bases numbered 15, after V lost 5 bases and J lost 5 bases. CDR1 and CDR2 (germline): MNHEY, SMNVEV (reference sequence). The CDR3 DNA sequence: TGTGCCAGCAGTCCGCTGGAAGGGGGACAGTTTAACGAGCAGTACTTC. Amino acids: CASSPLEGGQFNEQYF.

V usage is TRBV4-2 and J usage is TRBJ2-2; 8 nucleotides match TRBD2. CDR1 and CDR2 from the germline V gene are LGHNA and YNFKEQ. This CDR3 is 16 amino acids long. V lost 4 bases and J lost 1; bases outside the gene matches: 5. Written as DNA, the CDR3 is TGTGCCAGCAGCCCTTTAGCGGGAAAGAACACCGGGGAGCTGTTTTTT. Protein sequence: CASSPLAGKNTGELFF.

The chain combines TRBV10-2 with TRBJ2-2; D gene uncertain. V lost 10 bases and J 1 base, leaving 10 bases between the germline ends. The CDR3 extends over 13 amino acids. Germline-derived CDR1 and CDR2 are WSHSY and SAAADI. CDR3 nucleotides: TGCGCCACCCTCGAGGTGAACACCGGGGAGCTGTTTTTT. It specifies CATLEVNTGELFF.

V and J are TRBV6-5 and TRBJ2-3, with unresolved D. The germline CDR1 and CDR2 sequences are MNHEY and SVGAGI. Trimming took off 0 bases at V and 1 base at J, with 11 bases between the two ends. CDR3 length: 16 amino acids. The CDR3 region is CASSYSMAARTDTQYF. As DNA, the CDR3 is TGTGCCAGCAGTTACTCGATGGCGGCACGCACAGATACGCAGTATTTT.

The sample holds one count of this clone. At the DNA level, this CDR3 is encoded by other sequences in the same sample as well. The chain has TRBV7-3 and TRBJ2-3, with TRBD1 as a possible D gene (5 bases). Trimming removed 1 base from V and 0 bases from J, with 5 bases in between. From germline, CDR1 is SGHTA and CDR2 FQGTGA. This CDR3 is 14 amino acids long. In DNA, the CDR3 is TGTGCCAGCAGCTTAAGGGGCAGCACAGATACGCAGTATTTT. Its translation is CASSLRGSTDTQYF.

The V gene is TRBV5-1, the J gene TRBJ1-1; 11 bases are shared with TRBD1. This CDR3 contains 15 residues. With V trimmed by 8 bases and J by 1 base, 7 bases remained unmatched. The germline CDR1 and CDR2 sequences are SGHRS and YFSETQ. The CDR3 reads CASRGQGAGNTEAFF. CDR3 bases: TGCGCCAGTCGCGGACAGGGGGCGGGGAACACTGAAGCTTTCTTT.

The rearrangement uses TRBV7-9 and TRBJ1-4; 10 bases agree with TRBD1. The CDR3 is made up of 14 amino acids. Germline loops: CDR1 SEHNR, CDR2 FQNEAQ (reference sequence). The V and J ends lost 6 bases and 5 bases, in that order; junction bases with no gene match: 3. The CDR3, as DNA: TGTGCCAGCAGTGCGGGACAGGGGAATGAAAAACTGTTTTTT. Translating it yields CASSAGQGNEKLFF. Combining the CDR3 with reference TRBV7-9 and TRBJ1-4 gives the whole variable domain DTGVSQNPRHKITKRGQNVTFRCDPISEHNRLYWYRQTLGQGPEFLTYFQNEAQLEKSRLLSDRFSAERPKGSFSTLEIQRTEQGDSAMYLCASSAGQGNEKLFFGSGTQLSVL.

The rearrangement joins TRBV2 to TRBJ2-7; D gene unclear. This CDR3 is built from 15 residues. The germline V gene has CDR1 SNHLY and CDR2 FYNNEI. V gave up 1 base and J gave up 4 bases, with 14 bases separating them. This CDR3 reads CASSEGVGESYEQYF. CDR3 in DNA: TGTGCCAGCAGTGAAGGAGTAGGAGAAAGTTACGAGCAGTACTTC.

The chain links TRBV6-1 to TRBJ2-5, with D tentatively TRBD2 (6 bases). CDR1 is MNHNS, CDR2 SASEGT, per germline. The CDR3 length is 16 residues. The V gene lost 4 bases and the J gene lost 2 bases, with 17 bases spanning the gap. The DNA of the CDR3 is TGTGCCAGCAGTGGGGGACTCCTTGGAGGTCAAGAGACCCAGTACTTC. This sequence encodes CASSGGLLGGQETQYF.

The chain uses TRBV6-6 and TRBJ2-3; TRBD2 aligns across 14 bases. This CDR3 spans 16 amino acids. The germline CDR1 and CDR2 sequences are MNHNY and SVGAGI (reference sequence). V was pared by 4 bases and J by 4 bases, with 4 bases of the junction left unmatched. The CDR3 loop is CASSLTSGRAADTQYF. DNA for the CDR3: TGTGCCAGCAGTTTGACTAGCGGGAGGGCCGCAGATACGCAGTATTTT.

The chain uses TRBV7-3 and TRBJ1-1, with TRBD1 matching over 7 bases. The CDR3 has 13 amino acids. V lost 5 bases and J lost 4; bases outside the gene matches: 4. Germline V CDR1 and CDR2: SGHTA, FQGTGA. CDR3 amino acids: CASSDPGGTEAFF. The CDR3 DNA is TGTGCCAGCAGCGACCCAGGGGGCACTGAAGCTTTCTTT.

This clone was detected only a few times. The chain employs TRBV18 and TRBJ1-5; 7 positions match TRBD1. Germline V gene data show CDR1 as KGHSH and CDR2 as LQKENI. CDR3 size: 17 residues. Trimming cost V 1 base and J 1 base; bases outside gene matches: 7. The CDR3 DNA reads TGTGCCAGCTCACCACAACAAGGGACAGCCAGCAATCAGCCCCAGCATTTT. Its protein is CASSPQQGTASNQPQHF.

In DNA form, the CDR3 reads TGCAGTGCTGCCCGGGGGAGTGAGCAGTTCTTC. It yields the protein CSAARGSEQFF. The genes are TRBV20-1 and TRBJ2-1; possible D gene TRBD2, 6 bases. Germline CDR1 and CDR2: DFQATT and SNEGSKA (reference sequence). The CDR3 is 11 residues long. Trimming took 5 bases from V and 9 from J, leaving 11 bases between them.

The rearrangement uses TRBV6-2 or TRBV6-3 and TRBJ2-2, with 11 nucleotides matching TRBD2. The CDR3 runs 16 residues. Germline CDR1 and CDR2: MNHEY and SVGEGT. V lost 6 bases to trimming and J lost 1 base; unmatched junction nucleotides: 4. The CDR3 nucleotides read TGTGCCAGCAGCCCCCTAGCGGGGGGGAACACCGGGGAGCTGTTTTTT. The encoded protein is CASSPLAGGNTGELFF.

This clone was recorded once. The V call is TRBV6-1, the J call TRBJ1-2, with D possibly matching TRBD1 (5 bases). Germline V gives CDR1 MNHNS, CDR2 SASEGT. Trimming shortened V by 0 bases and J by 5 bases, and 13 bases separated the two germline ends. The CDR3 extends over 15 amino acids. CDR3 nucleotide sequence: TGTGCCAGCAGTGAAGCGGTTGGGGCAGCTTATGGCTACACCTTC. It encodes CASSEAVGAAYGYTF.

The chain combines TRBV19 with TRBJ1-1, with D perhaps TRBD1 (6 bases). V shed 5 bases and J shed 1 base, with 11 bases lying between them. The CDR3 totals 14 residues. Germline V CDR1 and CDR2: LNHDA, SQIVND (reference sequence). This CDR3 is CASSAETGNTEAFF. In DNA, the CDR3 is TGTGCCAGTAGTGCGGAGACAGGGAACACTGAAGCTTTCTTT.

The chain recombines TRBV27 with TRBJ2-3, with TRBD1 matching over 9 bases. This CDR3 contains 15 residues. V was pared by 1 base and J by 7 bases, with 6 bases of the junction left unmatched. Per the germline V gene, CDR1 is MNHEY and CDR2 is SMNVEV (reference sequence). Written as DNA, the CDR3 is TGTGCCAGCAGTTTATACACAGGGGGCTCATATACGCAGTATTTT. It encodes CASSLYTGGSYTQYF.

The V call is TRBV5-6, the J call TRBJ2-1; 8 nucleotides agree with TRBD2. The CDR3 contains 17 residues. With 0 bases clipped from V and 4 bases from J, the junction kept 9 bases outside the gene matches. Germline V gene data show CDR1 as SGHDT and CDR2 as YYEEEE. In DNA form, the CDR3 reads TGTGCCAGCAGCTTGGCGTACAGCGGGGGCTTTTACAATGAGCAGTTCTTC. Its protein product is CASSLAYSGGFYNEQFF.

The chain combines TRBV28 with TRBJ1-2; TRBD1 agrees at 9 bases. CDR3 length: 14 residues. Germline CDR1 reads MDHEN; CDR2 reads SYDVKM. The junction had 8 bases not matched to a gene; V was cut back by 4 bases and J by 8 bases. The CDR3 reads CASSSTGTGWGYTF. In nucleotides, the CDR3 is TGTGCCAGCAGTTCTACCGGGACAGGGTGGGGCTACACCTTC.

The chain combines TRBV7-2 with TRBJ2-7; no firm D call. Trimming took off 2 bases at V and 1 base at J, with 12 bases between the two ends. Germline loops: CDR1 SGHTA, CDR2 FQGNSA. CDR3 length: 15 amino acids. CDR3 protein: CASSLSSRRSYEQYF. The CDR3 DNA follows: TGTGCCAGCAGCTTATCATCCAGGCGATCCTACGAGCAGTACTTC.

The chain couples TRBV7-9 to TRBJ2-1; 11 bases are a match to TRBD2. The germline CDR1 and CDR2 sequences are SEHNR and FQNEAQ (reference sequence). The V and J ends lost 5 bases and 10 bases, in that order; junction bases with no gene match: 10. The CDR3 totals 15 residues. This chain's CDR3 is CASSGLAGGPTEQFF. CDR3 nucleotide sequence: TGTGCCAGCAGCGGGTTAGCGGGAGGGCCCACCGAGCAGTTCTTC.

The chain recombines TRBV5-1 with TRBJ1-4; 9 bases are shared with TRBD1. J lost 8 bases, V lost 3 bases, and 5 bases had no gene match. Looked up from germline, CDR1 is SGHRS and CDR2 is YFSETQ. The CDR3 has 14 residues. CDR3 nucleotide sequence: TGCGCCAGCAGCTGGACAGGGGCGGAAGAAAAACTGTTTTTT. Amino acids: CASSWTGAEEKLFF.

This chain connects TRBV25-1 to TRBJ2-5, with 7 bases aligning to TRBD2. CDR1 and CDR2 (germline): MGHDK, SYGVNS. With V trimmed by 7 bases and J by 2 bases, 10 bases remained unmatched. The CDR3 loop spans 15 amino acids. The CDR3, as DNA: TGTGCCAGCACCCCTCCTAGCGGCCTACAAGAGACCCAGTACTTC. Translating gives CASTPPSGLQETQYF.

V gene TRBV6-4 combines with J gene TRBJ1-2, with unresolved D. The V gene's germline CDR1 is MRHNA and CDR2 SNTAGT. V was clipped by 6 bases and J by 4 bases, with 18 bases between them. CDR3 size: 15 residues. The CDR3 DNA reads TGTGCCAGCAGCCCCGAGTCTCGATTTACCTATGGCTACACCTTC. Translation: CASSPESRFTYGYTF.

CDR3 in amino acids: CATSRKRPRGELFF. CDR3 in DNA: TGTGCCACCAGCAGGAAACGTCCGCGGGGGGAGCTGTTTTTT. The rearrangement links TRBV15 to TRBJ2-2, with D hard to call. Trimming left V 3 bases short and J 8 bases short, with 13 bases between. CDR3 length: 14 residues. The V gene's germline CDR1 is LNHNV and CDR2 YYDKDF (reference sequence).

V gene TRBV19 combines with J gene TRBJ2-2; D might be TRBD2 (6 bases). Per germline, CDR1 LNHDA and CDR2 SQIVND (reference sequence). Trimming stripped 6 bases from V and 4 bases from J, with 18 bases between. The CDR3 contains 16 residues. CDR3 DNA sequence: TGTGCCAGTAGGGTTGCGGGGACTTCGGGCACCGGGGAGCTGTTTTTT. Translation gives CASRVAGTSGTGELFF. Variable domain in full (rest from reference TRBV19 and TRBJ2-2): DGGITQSPKYLFRKEGQNVTLSCEQNLNHDAMYWYRQDPGQGLRLIYYSQIVNDFQKGDIAEGYSVSREKKESFPLTVTSAQKNPTAFYLCASRVAGTSGTGELFFGEGSRLTVL.

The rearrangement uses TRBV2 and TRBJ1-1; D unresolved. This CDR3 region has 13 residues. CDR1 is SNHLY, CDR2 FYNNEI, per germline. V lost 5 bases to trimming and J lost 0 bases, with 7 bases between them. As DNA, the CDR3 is TGTGCCAGCAGTCGGGAATTGAACACTGAAGCTTTCTTT. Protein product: CASSRELNTEAFF.

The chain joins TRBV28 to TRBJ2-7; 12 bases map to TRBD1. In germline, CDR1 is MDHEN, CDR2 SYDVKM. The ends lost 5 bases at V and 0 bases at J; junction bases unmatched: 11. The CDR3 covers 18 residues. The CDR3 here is CASSRYGTGGGSSYEQYF. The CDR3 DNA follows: TGTGCCAGCAGTAGATACGGGACAGGGGGCGGTAGCTCCTACGAGCAGTACTTC.

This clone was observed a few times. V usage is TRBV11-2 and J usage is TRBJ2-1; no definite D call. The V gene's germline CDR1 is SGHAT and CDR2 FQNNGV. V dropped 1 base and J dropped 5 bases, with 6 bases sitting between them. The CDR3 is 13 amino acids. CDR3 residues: CASSLAPHNEQFF. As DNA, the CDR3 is TGTGCCAGCAGCTTAGCCCCTCACAATGAGCAGTTCTTC. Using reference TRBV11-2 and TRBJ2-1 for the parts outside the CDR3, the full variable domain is EAGVAQSPRYKIIEKRQSVAFWCNPISGHATLYWYQQILGQGPKLLIQFQNNGVVDDSQLPKDRFSAERLKGVDSTLKIQPAKLEDSAVYLCASSLAPHNEQFFGPGTRLTVL.